Listed here are 30 T cell receptor beta chains from one sample, sequenced in a study of radiation and T cells in renal cell carcinoma. Time point in this sample: blood 2 weeks post-SBRT. Specified treatment: 15 Gy SBRT to primary tumor, nephrectomy 4 weeks later. The assay was immunoSEQ multiplex PCR, and TCRdb's table has in-frame clones only and misses some. The table has more than 150,000 clones, roughly 89% seen once. Sequencing used blood, obtained from a patient whose treatment included radiotherapy and nephrectomy. These receptors were taken from a woman aged 45-60 years with renal cell carcinoma.

V is TRBV6-1 and J is TRBJ1-2, with TRBD1 matching over 7 bases. There are 13 residues in the CDR3. From germline, CDR1 is MNHNS and CDR2 SASEGT. V gave up 4 bases and J gave up 4 bases; unmatched junction bases: 3. CDR3 in amino acids: CASSATGVYGYTF. CDR3 bases: TGTGCCAGCAGTGCCACAGGGGTCTATGGCTACACCTTC.

The chain is built from TRBV6-5 and TRBJ1-1; 7 bases align to TRBD1. The CDR3 is 15 residues long. Unmatched junction bases numbered 8, after V lost 6 bases and J lost 1 base. Per germline, CDR1 MNHEY and CDR2 SVGAGI. CDR3 sequence (DNA): TGTGCCAGCAGGAATACGGACAGGTCGAACACTGAAGCTTTCTTT. Protein product: CASRNTDRSNTEAFF.

The chain is built from TRBV7-9 and TRBJ1-2; tentatively, D is TRBD1 (5 bases). V was pared by 4 bases and J by 4 bases, with 13 bases between. This CDR3 spans 14 amino acids. Germline-derived CDR1 and CDR2 are SEHNR and FQNEAQ (reference sequence). CDR3 residues: CASSSPGQSYGYTF. CDR3 DNA: TGTGCCAGCAGCTCACCGGGGCAGAGCTATGGCTACACCTTC.

J is TRBJ2-3 and V is TRBV19, with D possibly TRBD1 on 6 matching bases. Trimming took off 3 bases at V and 6 bases at J, with 13 bases between the two ends. The CDR3 length is 14 residues. Germline V gene sequence: CDR1 LNHDA, CDR2 SQIVND (reference sequence). CDR3 residues: CASSIHLQGDTQYF. CDR3 in DNA: TGTGCCAGTAGTATTCACCTCCAGGGGGATACGCAGTATTTT.

V and J are TRBV5-4 and TRBJ1-1; tentatively, D is TRBD1 (6 bases). V was clipped by 5 bases and J by 1 base, with 12 bases between them. CDR1 and CDR2 (germline): SGHNT, YYREEE (reference sequence). The CDR3 spans 14 residues. The CDR3 DNA sequence: TGTGCCAGCAGTTTTGGGACACAGAACACTGAAGCTTTCTTT. Its translation is CASSFGTQNTEAFF.

This chain connects TRBV2 to TRBJ2-2; 10 bases match TRBD1. J was trimmed by 7 bases and V by 3 bases; bases with no gene match: 5. Germline CDR1 SNHLY, CDR2 FYNNEI. CDR3 length: 15 residues. The CDR3 spells CASSDRGQGIGELFF. The CDR3 coding sequence is TGTGCCAGCAGTGATAGGGGACAGGGGATCGGGGAGCTGTTTTTT. Together with reference TRBV2 and TRBJ2-2, the CDR3 gives the full variable domain: EPEVTQTPSHQVTQMGQEVILRCVPISNHLYFYWYRQILGQKVEFLVSFYNNEISEKSEIFDDQFSVERPDGSNFTLKIRSTKLEDSAMYFCASSDRGQGIGELFFGEGSRLTVL.

The chain combines TRBV19 with TRBJ2-7; D gene unclear. The CDR3 length is 11 residues. The germline V gene encodes CDR1 LNHDA and CDR2 SQIVND (reference sequence). The V end lost 1 base, the J end lost 5 bases, and 3 bases lay between the germline ends. CDR3 coding DNA: TGTGCCAGTAGTATAGGCCACGAGCAGTACTTC. Translation gives CASSIGHEQYF.

The chain couples TRBV7-9 to TRBJ1-6; D is ambiguous. From germline, CDR1 is SEHNR and CDR2 FQNEAQ (reference sequence). The CDR3 spans 16 residues. V shed 5 bases and J shed 5 bases, with 16 bases lying between them. CDR3 in amino acids: CASSPPRGENNSPLHF. CDR3 coding DNA: TGTGCCAGCAGCCCTCCCCGCGGGGAAAATAATTCACCCCTCCACTTT.

This chain joins TRBV18 and TRBJ2-7; 7 positions match TRBD1. The CDR3 runs to 15 residues. J gave up 6 bases and V 1 base, and 9 bases lay outside the gene matches. Per the germline V gene, CDR1 is KGHSH and CDR2 is LQKENI. The CDR3 coding sequence is TGTGCCAGCTCACCACGCTCGGATACAGGGGCCGAGCAGTACTTC. Translating gives CASSPRSDTGAEQYF.

On this clone: At one end, the junction sequence differs from germline, possibly due to a read error. The rearrangement uses TRBV29-1 and TRBJ2-7; D possibly corresponds to TRBD2 (6 bases). Germline V gene data show CDR1 as SQVTM and CDR2 as ANQGSEA. The CDR3 covers 11 residues. The CDR3 region has the DNA TGCAGCGTCGCGACGGACGGGACTGCGCACTTC. Amino acid sequence: CSVATDGTAHF.

This clone was seen a handful of times. The chain employs TRBV18 and TRBJ1-2; 7 bases are shared with TRBD1. This CDR3 contains 13 residues. V dropped 5 bases and J dropped 5; count of bases not matched to a gene: 5. Looked up from germline, CDR1 is KGHSH and CDR2 is LQKENI. CDR3 nucleotide sequence: TGTGCCAGCTCAGCCGGGACAGAGTATGGCTACACCTTC. Protein product: CASSAGTEYGYTF.

The chain recombines TRBV7-8 with TRBJ1-6; D remains unclear. Looked up from germline, CDR1 is SGHVS and CDR2 is FQNEAQ. This CDR3 has 16 residues. V was clipped by 5 bases and J by 6 bases, with 17 bases between them. CDR3 nucleotide sequence: TGTGCCAGCAGCCTCTCCCGGGAAAGGCCTAATTCACCCCTCCACTTT. It translates to CASSLSRERPNSPLHF.

The chain links TRBV10-3 to TRBJ2-3; possibly TRBD1 for D (6 bases). V lost 8 bases, J lost 1 base, and 25 bases lay in between. Germline V gene data show CDR1 as ENHRY and CDR2 as SYGVKD. CDR3 length equals 18 residues. The CDR3 DNA sequence: TGTGCCATCGGGGACCCCGGGACATCAAACTGGGGCACAGATACGCAGTATTTT. Amino acids: CAIGDPGTSNWGTDTQYF.

The chain has TRBV4-1 and TRBJ2-4, with a possible D match to TRBD2 (6 bases). Germline V lookup: CDR1 MGHRA, CDR2 YSYEKL. V was clipped by 1 base and J by 0 bases, with 22 bases between them. The CDR3 is made up of 20 amino acids. For the CDR3, the DNA is TGCGCCAGCAGCCAAGGACTTCGGGGGACGTCGGATCTAGCCAAAAACATTCAGTACTTC. Protein sequence: CASSQGLRGTSDLAKNIQYF.

This clone has just one count. This chain connects TRBV7-6 to TRBJ2-2, with D possibly being TRBD1 (6 bases). This CDR3 contains 15 residues. Trimming took off 0 bases at V and 1 base at J, with 6 bases between the two ends. Germline V gene data show CDR1 as SGHVS and CDR2 as FNYEAQ. CDR3 sequence (DNA): TGTGCCAGCAGCTTAGCGGACAGGAACACCGGGGAGCTGTTTTTT. Its translation is CASSLADRNTGELFF.

The J gene is TRBJ1-3, the V gene TRBV21-1. TRBV21-1 is designated a pseudogene. This CDR3 is 14 amino acids long. CDR3 residues: CASGSGSSGNTIYF. The CDR3 DNA reads TGTGCCAGCGGCTCGGGTAGCTCTGGAAACACCATATATTTT.

The V gene is TRBV10-3, the J gene TRBJ2-7; 7 bases line up with TRBD1. There are 13 residues in the CDR3. V dropped 3 bases and J dropped 5; count of bases not matched to a gene: 4. In germline, CDR1 is ENHRY, CDR2 SYGVKD. The DNA for the CDR3 is TGTGCCATCAGTGATAGACAGGGCCACGAGCAGTACTTC. Its translation: CAISDRQGHEQYF.

The chain employs TRBV7-3 and TRBJ2-1; D is unclear. The CDR3 is 12 residues long. V shed 2 bases and J shed 7 bases, with 6 bases lying between them. CDR1 SGHTA and CDR2 FQGTGA come from the germline V gene. CDR3 coding DNA: TGTGCCAGCAGCTTATCGGAGAATGAGCAGTTCTTC. Protein product: CASSLSENEQFF.

Details on this clone: The identical CDR3 is also encoded by other nucleotide sequences in the sample. This sequence joins TRBV19 and TRBJ1-1; D is undetermined. The CDR3 consists of 13 residues. V was clipped by 3 bases and J by 0 bases, with 5 bases between them. CDR1 LNHDA and CDR2 SQIVND come from the germline V gene (reference sequence). The CDR3 coding sequence is TGTGCCAGTAGTATCCGGCTGAACACTGAAGCTTTCTTT. Translating gives CASSIRLNTEAFF. Filled out from reference TRBV19 and TRBJ1-1, the complete variable domain reads DGGITQSPKYLFRKEGQNVTLSCEQNLNHDAMYWYRQDPGQGLRLIYYSQIVNDFQKGDIAEGYSVSREKKESFPLTVTSAQKNPTAFYLCASSIRLNTEAFFGQGTRLTVV.

V is TRBV6-1 and J is TRBJ1-3; D gene ambiguous. V was shortened by 8 bases and J by 0 bases, with 8 bases between the two germline ends. The germline CDR1 and CDR2 sequences are MNHNS and SASEGT. The CDR3 loop spans 13 amino acids. CDR3 bases: TGTGCCAGCCGGCCCTCCTCTGGAAACACCATATATTTT. This translates into CASRPSSGNTIYF.

The chain is built from TRBV18 and TRBJ2-7, with 7 bases aligning to TRBD1. The V segment lost 6 bases and the J segment 3 bases; nucleotides outside the gene matches: 8. Germline V gene lookup returns CDR1 KGHSH and CDR2 LQKENI. The CDR3 consists of 14 residues. The DNA of the CDR3 is TGTGCCAGCTCCTCGTCCTGGGACAGCTACGAGCAGTACTTC. Residues: CASSSSWDSYEQYF.

The chain is built from TRBV6-5 and TRBJ2-3, with TRBD2 identical over 12 bases. The CDR3 contains 15 residues. Trimming removed 6 bases from V and 4 bases from J; junction bases left unmatched: 5. Germline V CDR1 and CDR2: MNHEY, SVGAGI. CDR3 coding DNA: TGTGCCAGCAGGAGGACTAGCGGGGAGGCAGATACGCAGTATTTT. The encoded protein is CASRRTSGEADTQYF.

The chain carries TRBV7-9 and TRBJ1-2; D remains unclear. CDR3 length equals 15 residues. V dropped 0 bases and J dropped 3 bases, with 11 bases sitting between them. Germline CDR1 reads SEHNR; CDR2 reads FQNEAQ (reference sequence). CDR3 region: CASSLARAGDYGYTF. In DNA form, the CDR3 reads TGTGCCAGCAGCTTAGCGAGAGCCGGAGACTATGGCTACACCTTC.

V usage is TRBV7-5 and J usage is TRBJ2-4; no check of the table's D call, TRBD2, against the DNA was made. TRBV7-5 has pseudogene status. The CDR3 loop spans 14 amino acids. As DNA, the CDR3 is TGTGCCAGAAGCTTTCGGAGGCCACGCAACATTCAGTACTTC. Protein: CARSFRRPRNIQYF.

Comments on this clone: A much larger clone differs by one base, so this may be a read error. The CDR3 loop is CASSGDYGYTF. In DNA form, the CDR3 reads TGTGCCAGCTCAGGGGACTATGGCTACACCTTC. This rearrangement joins TRBV27 to TRBJ1-2, with D possibly TRBD1 on 6 matching bases. Looked up from germline, CDR1 is MNHEY and CDR2 is SMNVEV (reference sequence). CDR3 length: 11 amino acids. The V end lost 8 bases, the J end lost 3 bases, and 7 bases lay between the germline ends.

This rearrangement joins TRBV29-1 to TRBJ2-3; 8 positions agree with TRBD1. J lost 4 bases, V lost 8 bases, and 8 bases had no gene match. The length of the CDR3 is 13 residues. Germline lookup yields CDR1 SQVTM and CDR2 ANQGSEA. The CDR3 region has the DNA TGCAGCTTAATACAGGGGGGCGCAGATACGCAGTATTTT. Amino acid sequence: CSLIQGGADTQYF.

V gene TRBV6-6 combines with J gene TRBJ1-1; D call uncertain. The germline V gene has CDR1 MNHNY and CDR2 SVGAGI (reference sequence). The CDR3 contains 14 residues. Trimming left V 2 bases short and J 1 base short, with 8 bases between. The CDR3 sequence: CASSYTGTNTEAFF. The CDR3, as DNA: TGTGCCAGCAGTTACACGGGAACGAACACTGAAGCTTTCTTT.

The chain recombines TRBV15 with TRBJ1-5; 7 nucleotides agree with TRBD1. The length of the CDR3 is 15 residues. Looked up from germline, CDR1 is LNHNV and CDR2 is YYDKDF (reference sequence). The V gene end was trimmed by 9 bases and the J gene end by 1 base; junction bases not matched to a gene: 9. The CDR3 DNA reads TGTGCCACATCCCAGGGGGTACAAAGCAATCAGCCCCAGCATTTT. The encoded protein is CATSQGVQSNQPQHF.

This chain connects TRBV20-1 to TRBJ2-1, with 7 positions matching TRBD2. The CDR3 is made up of 11 amino acids. Germline lookup yields CDR1 DFQATT and CDR2 SNEGSKA (reference sequence). V lost 8 bases and J lost 9; bases outside the gene matches: 7. CDR3 sequence reads: CSIPSGAEQFF. The CDR3 bases are TGCAGTATCCCGAGCGGGGCTGAGCAGTTCTTC.

The V call is TRBV4-3, the J call TRBJ1-1; 7 bases map to TRBD1. The germline V gene encodes CDR1 LGHNA and CDR2 YSLEER. J gave up 2 bases and V 2 bases, and 5 bases lay outside the gene matches. This CDR3 spans 15 amino acids. The CDR3 protein is CASSQHYRGNTEAFF. In DNA form, the CDR3 reads TGCGCCAGCAGCCAACACTACAGGGGCAACACTGAAGCTTTCTTT.